Below are 25 T cell receptor beta chains sequenced from a single sample in a study of CD4 T cells in relation to SARS-CoV-2 and coronaviruses. CD4+ T cells from unexposed donors were obtained before the COVID-19 pandemic (2011-2018). After nine to ten days of culture, CD4+ T cells were isolated. The antigens of these receptors remain unknown. TCRdb's table, derived via immunoSEQ multiplex PCR, lists solely in-frame clones and lacks some. The sample records about 22,000 clones, about 70% being singletons. Specimen: CD4+ T cells from PBMCs, cultured in vitro. The receptors originated from a human donor in good health.

The V and J genes are TRBV5-1 and TRBJ2-1, with D possibly called TRBD1 or TRBD2 (5 bases each). This CDR3 contains 15 residues. Germline CDR1 and CDR2: SGHRS and YFSETQ. Deletions cut 0 bases from V and 4 bases from J, with 11 bases between. CDR3 sequence reads: CASSLVPGTYNEQFF. The CDR3 coding sequence is TGCGCCAGCAGCTTGGTACCCGGGACGTACAATGAGCAGTTCTTC.

This chain links TRBV29-1 with TRBJ2-7; D possibly matches TRBD1 or TRBD2 (6 bases each). The germline V gene encodes CDR1 SQVTM and CDR2 ANQGSEA. V lost 3 bases, J lost 6 bases, and 9 bases lay in between. The CDR3 totals 11 residues. CDR3 sequence (DNA): TGCAGCGTTGAGACGGGGGCCGAGCAGTACTTC. This sequence encodes CSVETGAEQYF.

This chain joins TRBV19 and TRBJ2-1, with TRBD2 identical over 8 bases. Germline V lookup: CDR1 LNHDA, CDR2 SQIVND (reference sequence). CDR3 length: 13 residues. Unmatched junction bases numbered 7, after V lost 7 bases and J lost 8 bases. CDR3 DNA: TGTGCCAGTAAAAAGCGGGAGAGCGATGAGCAGTTCTTC. Its protein is CASKKRESDEQFF.

The rearrangement joins TRBV10-1 to TRBJ1-3; D is unclear. CDR3 size: 14 residues. Germline CDR1 WNHNN, CDR2 SYGVQD (reference sequence). V was pared by 0 bases and J by 3 bases, with 6 bases between. The CDR3 DNA follows: TGCGCCAGCAGTGAGTCCCGGGGTGGAAACACCATATATTTT. Protein: CASSESRGGNTIYF.

The rearrangement joins TRBV5-1 to TRBJ1-6; TRBD1 matches 8 bases. The CDR3 loop spans 16 amino acids. V dropped 4 bases and J dropped 10; count of bases not matched to a gene: 13. CDR1 is SGHRS and CDR2 is YFSETQ in the germline V gene. The CDR3 DNA reads TGCGCCAGCAGCATAGACGGACAGGGAATGAGCTCACCCCTCCACTTT. Amino acids: CASSIDGQGMSSPLHF. Full variable domain (missing parts from reference TRBV5-1 and TRBJ1-6): KAGVTQTPRYLIKTRGQQVTLSCSPISGHRSVSWYQQTPGQGLQFLFEYFSETQRNKGNFPGRFSGRQFSNSRSEMNVSTLELGDSALYLCASSIDGQGMSSPLHFGNGTRLTVT.

J is TRBJ2-7 and V is TRBV7-3; D tentatively fits TRBD1 or TRBD2 (5 bases each). Germline V gives CDR1 SGHTA, CDR2 FQGTGA. V lost 5 bases, J lost 4 bases, and 15 bases lay in between. This CDR3 has 14 residues. The CDR3 spells CASSRYGTPYEQYF. CDR3 in DNA: TGTGCCAGCAGCCGCTACGGGACGCCGTACGAGCAGTACTTC. Based on the CDR3 plus reference TRBV7-3 and TRBJ2-7, the full variable domain is GAGVSQTPSNKVTEKGKYVELRCDPISGHTALYWYRQSLGQGPEFLIYFQGTGAADDSGLPNDRFFAVRPEGSVSTLKIQRTERGDSAVYLCASSRYGTPYEQYFGPGTRLTVT.

The V call is TRBV4-2, the J call TRBJ2-3; D perhaps matches TRBD2 (7 bases). Trimming stripped 0 bases from V and 4 bases from J, with 14 bases between. The CDR3 is made up of 16 amino acids. The germline CDR1 and CDR2 sequences are LGHNA and YNFKEQ. In DNA, the CDR3 is TGTGCCAGCAGCCAAGATAGGGGGGAGGGTGCAGATACGCAGTATTTT. Translating gives CASSQDRGEGADTQYF.

This chain joins TRBV2 and TRBJ2-7; D gene unclear. Germline CDR1 SNHLY, CDR2 FYNNEI. V shed 5 bases and J shed 1 base, with 6 bases lying between them. This CDR3 contains 12 residues. DNA of the CDR3: TGTGCCAGCAGTTCTACATCCTACGAGCAGTACTTC. Encoded protein: CASSSTSYEQYF.

This chain uses TRBV6-5 with TRBJ2-5; a weak D match, TRBD2 (5 bases). Trimming took off 0 bases at V and 5 bases at J, with 10 bases between the two ends. This CDR3 region has 14 residues. The germline gives CDR1 MNHEY, CDR2 SVGAGI. Here the CDR3 reads CASSYSGRGETQYF. The CDR3 nucleotides read TGTGCCAGCAGTTACTCGGGGAGAGGCGAGACCCAGTACTTC.

The chain couples TRBV7-2 to TRBJ2-1; D perhaps matches TRBD1 (7 bases). Germline CDR1 is SGHTA and CDR2 is FQGNSA. The CDR3 has 15 residues. V lost 3 bases to trimming and J lost 7 bases, with 16 bases between them. The CDR3 spells CASSLEEGAGNEQFF. The CDR3 region has the DNA TGTGCCAGCAGCTTGGAGGAGGGGGCGGGTAATGAGCAGTTCTTC.

This clone was recorded a few times. This rearrangement joins TRBV18 to TRBJ2-2; maybe TRBD1 (5 bases). This CDR3 has 14 amino acids. Germline-derived CDR1 and CDR2 are KGHSH and LQKENI. V was trimmed by 2 bases and J by 3 bases, leaving 7 bases between them. The CDR3 reads CASSPRGDTGELFF. The CDR3 DNA follows: TGTGCCAGCTCACCAAGGGGCGACACCGGGGAGCTGTTTTTT.

The chain carries TRBV5-4 and TRBJ1-3; possibly TRBD1 for D (5 bases). From germline, CDR1 is SGHNT and CDR2 YYREEE (reference sequence). Trimming pared 4 bases from V and 0 bases from J, leaving 11 bases between. The CDR3 sequence is 15 residues long. CDR3 in amino acids: CASSAGTSSGNTIYF. CDR3 in DNA: TGTGCCAGCAGCGCCGGGACGAGCTCTGGAAACACCATATATTTT.

The chain employs TRBV7-2 and TRBJ1-3, with a tentative D call TRBD1 (5 bases). The ends were cut back, 5 bases at V and 1 base at J, with 12 bases in the middle. This CDR3 is built from 15 residues. Germline CDR1 and CDR2: SGHTA and FQGNSA. The CDR3 nucleotides read TGTGCCAGCAGCGCTAACGCAGGGTCTGGAAACACCATATATTTT. It encodes CASSANAGSGNTIYF.

The chain is built from TRBV7-9 and TRBJ1-5, with D possibly being TRBD1 (5 bases). This CDR3 spans 13 amino acids. The germline V and J ends were trimmed by 5 bases and 7 bases, with 12 bases remaining between them. Germline assignment: CDR1 SEHNR and CDR2 FQNEAQ (reference sequence). The CDR3 here is CASSADWGQPQHF. The CDR3 coding sequence is TGTGCCAGCAGCGCGGACTGGGGCCAGCCCCAGCATTTT.

The table lists this clone with a count of one. The chain carries TRBV6-2 or TRBV6-3 and TRBJ2-5, with D perhaps being TRBD1 or TRBD2 (5 bases each). Trimming left V 5 bases short and J 5 bases short, with 12 bases between. Germline assignment: CDR1 MNHEY and CDR2 SVGEGT. CDR3 size: 13 residues. Written as DNA, the CDR3 is TGTGCCAGCAGTCTGGGACCCAGGGAGACCCAGTACTTC. Its protein is CASSLGPRETQYF.

The gene calls are TRBV28 and TRBJ1-1; 9 nucleotides agree with TRBD1. Looked up from germline, CDR1 is MDHEN and CDR2 is SYDVKM. The CDR3 extends over 15 amino acids. With V trimmed by 7 bases and J by 0 bases, 6 bases remained unmatched. Written as DNA, the CDR3 is TGTGCCAGCAAACTGACAGGGGGGCTGAACACTGAAGCTTTCTTT. As protein: CASKLTGGLNTEAFF.

The rearrangement uses TRBV11-2 and TRBJ2-3; perhaps D is TRBD1 or TRBD2 (5 bases each). Germline CDR1 SGHAT, CDR2 FQNNGV. This CDR3 contains 15 residues. V was pared by 6 bases and J by 3 bases, with 16 bases between. CDR3 DNA: TGTGCCAGCAGTGTAGAGGGCAGGGTAACAGATACGCAGTATTTT. This sequence encodes CASSVEGRVTDTQYF.

This clone was counted a single time. The chain carries TRBV11-1 and TRBJ1-6, with 9 bases aligning to TRBD1. J lost 8 bases, V lost 5 bases, and 4 bases had no gene match. In germline, CDR1 is SGHAT, CDR2 FQDESV (reference sequence). CDR3 length equals 14 residues. The DNA of the CDR3 is TGTGCCAGCAGCAACCGACAGGGGGATTCACCCCTCCACTTT. Its protein product is CASSNRQGDSPLHF.

This sequence joins TRBV7-9 and TRBJ1-2; D is ambiguous. The length of the CDR3 is 13 residues. Trimming removed 3 bases from V and 4 bases from J, with 9 bases in between. Germline CDR1 SEHNR, CDR2 FQNEAQ (reference sequence). Here the CDR3 DNA reads TGTGCCAGCAGCTTTTCTCGGGTCTATGGCTACACCTTC. Amino acid sequence: CASSFSRVYGYTF. Full variable domain (outside the CDR3, taken from reference TRBV7-9 and TRBJ1-2): DTGVSQNPRHKITKRGQNVTFRCDPISEHNRLYWYRQTLGQGPEFLTYFQNEAQLEKSRLLSDRFSAERPKGSFSTLEIQRTEQGDSAMYLCASSFSRVYGYTFGSGTRLTVV.

This chain connects TRBV7-9 to TRBJ1-1; D is uncertain. This CDR3 is built from 14 residues. The germline CDR1 and CDR2 sequences are SEHNR and FQNEAQ (reference sequence). Trimming took off 2 bases at V and 1 base at J, with 8 bases between the two ends. The CDR3 bases are TGTGCCAGCAGCTTAACAGCTACGAACACTGAAGCTTTCTTT. This encodes CASSLTATNTEAFF.

The chain couples TRBV3-1 (or the pseudogene TRBV3-2) to TRBJ2-1, with 16 bases lining up with TRBD2. This CDR3 comprises 19 residues. The V segment lost 6 bases and the J segment 7 bases; nucleotides outside the gene matches: 15. Germline CDR1 reads LGHDT; CDR2 reads YNNKEL (reference sequence). CDR3 coding DNA: TGTGCCAGCAGAGAAGGGGGACTAGCGGGAGGGCCGGGACGTAATGAGCAGTTCTTC. It encodes CASREGGLAGGPGRNEQFF.

This clone was found a few times. The chain uses TRBV9 and TRBJ2-1, with 7 bases lining up with TRBD1. V dropped 3 bases and J dropped 4; count of bases not matched to a gene: 7. Germline CDR1 is SGDLS and CDR2 is YYNGEE. The CDR3 length is 15 residues. The CDR3 DNA is TGTGCCAGCAGCGGCCGGGACAGCCTGTACAATGAGCAGTTCTTC. This sequence encodes CASSGRDSLYNEQFF.

The chain recombines TRBV24-1 with TRBJ2-1; D uncertain. Trimming shortened V by 7 bases and J by 5 bases, and 14 bases separated the two germline ends. There are 14 residues in the CDR3. Germline V gives CDR1 KGHDR, CDR2 SFDVKD. CDR3 DNA: TGTGCCACCAGCCGAGGAGAATATGACAATGAGCAGTTCTTC. Encoded protein: CATSRGEYDNEQFF.

This clone came up a few times. CDR3 bases: TGCGCCAGCAGCCCCCGGGACGACAATTCACCCCTCCACTTT. Translating it yields CASSPRDDNSPLHF. The chain links TRBV5-1 to TRBJ1-6; D might be TRBD1 (5 bases). CDR1 is SGHRS, CDR2 YFSETQ, per germline. This CDR3 has 14 amino acids. V shed 4 bases and J shed 7 bases, with 12 bases lying between them.

This clone has just one count. This sequence joins TRBV11-2 and TRBJ1-1, with D tentatively TRBD1 (5 bases). V was cut by 5 bases and J by 7 bases, with 20 bases left in between. The CDR3 runs to 15 residues. Germline-derived CDR1 and CDR2 are SGHAT and FQNNGV. The CDR3 here is CASSPIAEGRGEAFF. The CDR3 nucleotides read TGTGCCAGCAGCCCAATCGCCGAGGGAAGGGGTGAAGCTTTCTTT.